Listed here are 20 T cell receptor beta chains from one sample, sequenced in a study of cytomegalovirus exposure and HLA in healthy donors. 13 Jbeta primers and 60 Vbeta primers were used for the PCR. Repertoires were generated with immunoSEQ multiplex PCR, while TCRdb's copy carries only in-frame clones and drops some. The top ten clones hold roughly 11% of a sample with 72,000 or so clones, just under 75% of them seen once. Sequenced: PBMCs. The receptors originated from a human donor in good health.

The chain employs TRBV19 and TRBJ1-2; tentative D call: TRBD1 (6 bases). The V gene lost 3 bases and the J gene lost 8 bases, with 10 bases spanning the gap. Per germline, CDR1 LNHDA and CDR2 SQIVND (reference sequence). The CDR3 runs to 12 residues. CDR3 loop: CASSIGGGGYTF. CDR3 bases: TGTGCCAGTAGTATTGGCGGGGGCGGCTACACCTTC.

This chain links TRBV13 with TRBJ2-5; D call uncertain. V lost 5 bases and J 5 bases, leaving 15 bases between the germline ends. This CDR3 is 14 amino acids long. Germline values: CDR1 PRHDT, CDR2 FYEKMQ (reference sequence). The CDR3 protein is CASSPILKRETQYF. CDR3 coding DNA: TGTGCCAGCAGCCCTATCCTAAAGAGGGAGACCCAGTACTTC.

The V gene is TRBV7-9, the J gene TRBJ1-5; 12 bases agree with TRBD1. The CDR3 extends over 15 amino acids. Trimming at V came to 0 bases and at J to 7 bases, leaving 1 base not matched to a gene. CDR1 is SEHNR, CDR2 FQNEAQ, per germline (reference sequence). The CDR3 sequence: CASSLAGTGGQPQHF. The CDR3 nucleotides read TGTGCCAGCAGCTTAGCCGGGACAGGGGGCCAGCCCCAGCATTTT.

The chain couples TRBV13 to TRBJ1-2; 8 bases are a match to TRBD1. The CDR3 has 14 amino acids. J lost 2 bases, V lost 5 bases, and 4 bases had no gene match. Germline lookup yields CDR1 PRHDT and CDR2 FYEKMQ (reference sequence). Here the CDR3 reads CASSKGQGNYGYTF. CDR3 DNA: TGTGCCAGCAGCAAAGGACAGGGAAACTATGGCTACACCTTC.

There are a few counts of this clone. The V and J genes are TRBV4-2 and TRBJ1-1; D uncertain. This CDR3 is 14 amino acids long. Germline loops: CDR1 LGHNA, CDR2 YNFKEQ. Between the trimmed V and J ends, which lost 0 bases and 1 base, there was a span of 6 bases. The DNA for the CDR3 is TGTGCCAGCAGCCAAGAGGGGAGGAACACTGAAGCTTTCTTT. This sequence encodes CASSQEGRNTEAFF.

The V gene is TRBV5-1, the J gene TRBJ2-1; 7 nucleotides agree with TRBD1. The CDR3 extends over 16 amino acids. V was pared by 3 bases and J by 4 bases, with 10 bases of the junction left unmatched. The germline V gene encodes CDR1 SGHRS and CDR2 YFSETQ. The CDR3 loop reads CASSSLTGASYNEQFF. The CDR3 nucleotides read TGCGCCAGCAGCTCCCTTACAGGGGCCTCATACAATGAGCAGTTCTTC.

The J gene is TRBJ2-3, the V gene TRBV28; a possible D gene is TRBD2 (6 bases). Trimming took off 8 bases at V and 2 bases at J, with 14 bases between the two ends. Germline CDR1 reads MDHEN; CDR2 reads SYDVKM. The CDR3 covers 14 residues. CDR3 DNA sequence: TGTGCCAGCGGCGGGGCTCGGGCCACAGATACGCAGTATTTT. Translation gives CASGGARATDTQYF.

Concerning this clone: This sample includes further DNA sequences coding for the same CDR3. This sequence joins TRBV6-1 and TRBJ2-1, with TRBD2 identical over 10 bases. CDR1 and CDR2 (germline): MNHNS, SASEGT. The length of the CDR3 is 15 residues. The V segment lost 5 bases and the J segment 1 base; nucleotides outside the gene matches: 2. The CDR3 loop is CASSLAGASYNEQFF. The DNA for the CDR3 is TGTGCCAGCAGTCTAGCGGGAGCTTCCTACAATGAGCAGTTCTTC.

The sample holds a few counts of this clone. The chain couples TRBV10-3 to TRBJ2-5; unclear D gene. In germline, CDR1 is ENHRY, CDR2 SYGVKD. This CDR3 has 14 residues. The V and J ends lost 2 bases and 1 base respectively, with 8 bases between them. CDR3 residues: CAISEQASQETQYF. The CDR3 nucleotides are TGTGCCATCAGTGAGCAGGCTTCCCAAGAGACCCAGTACTTC.

CDR3: CASSDHSSTEAFF. Written as DNA, the CDR3 is TGTGCCAGTAGTGATCACTCCTCCACTGAAGCTTTCTTT. The chain couples TRBV19 to TRBJ1-1; D uncertain. This CDR3 spans 13 amino acids. Germline assignment: CDR1 LNHDA and CDR2 SQIVND (reference sequence). V gave up 5 bases and J gave up 4 bases, with 11 bases separating them.

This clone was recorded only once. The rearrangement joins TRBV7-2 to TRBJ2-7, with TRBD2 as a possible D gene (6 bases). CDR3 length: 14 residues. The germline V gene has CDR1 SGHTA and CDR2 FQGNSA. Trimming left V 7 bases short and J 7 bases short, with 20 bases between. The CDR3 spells CASNSPGLGEEQYF. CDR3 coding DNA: TGTGCCAGCAACTCCCCGGGACTTGGCGAGGAGCAGTACTTC.

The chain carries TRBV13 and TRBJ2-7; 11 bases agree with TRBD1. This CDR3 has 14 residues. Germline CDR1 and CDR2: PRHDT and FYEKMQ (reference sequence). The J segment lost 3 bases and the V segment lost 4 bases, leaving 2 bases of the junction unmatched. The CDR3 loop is CASSWGQGDYEQYF. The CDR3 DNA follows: TGTGCCAGCAGCTGGGGACAGGGGGACTACGAGCAGTACTTC. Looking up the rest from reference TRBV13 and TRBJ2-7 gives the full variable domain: AAGVIQSPRHLIKEKRETATLKCYPIPRHDTVYWYQQGPGQDPQFLISFYEKMQSDKGSIPDRFSAQQFSDYHSELNMSSLELGDSALYFCASSWGQGDYEQYFGPGTRLTVT.

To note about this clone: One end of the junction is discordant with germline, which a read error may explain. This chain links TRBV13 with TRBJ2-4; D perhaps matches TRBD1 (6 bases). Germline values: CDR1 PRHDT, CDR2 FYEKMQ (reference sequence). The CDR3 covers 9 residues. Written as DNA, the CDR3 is TGTGCCAGCGGTGGGGGCCTGGACTTC. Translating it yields CASGGGLDF.

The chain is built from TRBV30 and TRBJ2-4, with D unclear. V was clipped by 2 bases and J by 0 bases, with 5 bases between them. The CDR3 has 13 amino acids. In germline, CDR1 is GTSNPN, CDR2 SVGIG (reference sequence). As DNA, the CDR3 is TGTGCCTGGAGTAGCCTAGCCAAAAACATTCAGTACTTC. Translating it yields CAWSSLAKNIQYF.

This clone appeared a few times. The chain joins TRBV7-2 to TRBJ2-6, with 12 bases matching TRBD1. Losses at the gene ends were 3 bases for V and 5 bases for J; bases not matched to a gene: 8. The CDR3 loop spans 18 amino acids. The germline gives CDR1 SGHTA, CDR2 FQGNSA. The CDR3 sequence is CASSFSGTGGLRANVLTF. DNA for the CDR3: TGTGCCAGCAGCTTCTCCGGGACAGGGGGCCTACGGGCCAACGTCCTGACTTTC.

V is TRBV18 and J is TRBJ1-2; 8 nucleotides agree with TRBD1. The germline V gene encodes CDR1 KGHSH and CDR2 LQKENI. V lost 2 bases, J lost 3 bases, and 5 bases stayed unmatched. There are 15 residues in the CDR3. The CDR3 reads CASSPAQGAYYGYTF. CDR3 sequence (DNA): TGTGCCAGCTCACCAGCCCAGGGGGCATACTATGGCTACACCTTC.

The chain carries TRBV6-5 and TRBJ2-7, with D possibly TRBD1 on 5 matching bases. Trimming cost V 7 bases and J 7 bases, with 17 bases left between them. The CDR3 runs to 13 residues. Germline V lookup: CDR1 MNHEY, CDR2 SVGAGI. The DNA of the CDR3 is TGTGCCAGCAAAGAATTCAGGGTCGGAGAGCAGTACTTC. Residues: CASKEFRVGEQYF.

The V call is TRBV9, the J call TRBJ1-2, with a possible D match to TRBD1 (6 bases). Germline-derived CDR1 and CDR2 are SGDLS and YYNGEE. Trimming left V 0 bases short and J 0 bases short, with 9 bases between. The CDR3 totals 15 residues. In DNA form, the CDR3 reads TGTGCCAGCAGCGTAGGTGCAGGGGCTAACTATGGCTACACCTTC. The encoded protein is CASSVGAGANYGYTF.

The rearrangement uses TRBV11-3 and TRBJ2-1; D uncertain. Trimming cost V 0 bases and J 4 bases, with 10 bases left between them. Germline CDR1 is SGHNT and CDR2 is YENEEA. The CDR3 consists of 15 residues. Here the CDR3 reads CASSLDLLMYNEQFF. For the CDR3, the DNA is TGTGCCAGCAGCTTAGATTTACTGATGTACAATGAGCAGTTCTTC.

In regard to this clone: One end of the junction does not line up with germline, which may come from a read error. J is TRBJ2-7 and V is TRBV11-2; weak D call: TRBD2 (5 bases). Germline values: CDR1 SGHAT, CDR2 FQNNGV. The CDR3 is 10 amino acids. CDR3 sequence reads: CASSSDSPDF. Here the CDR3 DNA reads TGTGCCAGCAGCTCGGACTCCCCGGACTTC.